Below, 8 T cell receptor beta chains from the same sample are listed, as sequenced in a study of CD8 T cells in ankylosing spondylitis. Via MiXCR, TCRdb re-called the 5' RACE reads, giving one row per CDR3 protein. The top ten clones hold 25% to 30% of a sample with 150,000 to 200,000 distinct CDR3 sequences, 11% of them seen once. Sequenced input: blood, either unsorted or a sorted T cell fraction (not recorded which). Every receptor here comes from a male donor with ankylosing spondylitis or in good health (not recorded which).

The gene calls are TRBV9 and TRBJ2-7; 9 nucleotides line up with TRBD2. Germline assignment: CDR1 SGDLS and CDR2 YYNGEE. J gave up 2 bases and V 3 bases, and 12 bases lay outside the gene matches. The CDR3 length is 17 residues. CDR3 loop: CASSAEPGTSLPYEQYF. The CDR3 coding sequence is TGTGCCAGCAGCGCTGAGCCCGGGACTAGCCTCCCCTACGAGCAGTACTTC.

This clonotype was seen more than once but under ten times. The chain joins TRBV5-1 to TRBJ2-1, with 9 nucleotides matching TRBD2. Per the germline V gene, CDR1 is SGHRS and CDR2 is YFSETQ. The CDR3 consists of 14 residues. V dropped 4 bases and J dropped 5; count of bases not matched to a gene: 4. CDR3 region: CASSLAGSHNEQFF. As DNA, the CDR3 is TGCGCCAGCAGCCTAGCGGGATCCCACAATGAGCAGTTCTTC.

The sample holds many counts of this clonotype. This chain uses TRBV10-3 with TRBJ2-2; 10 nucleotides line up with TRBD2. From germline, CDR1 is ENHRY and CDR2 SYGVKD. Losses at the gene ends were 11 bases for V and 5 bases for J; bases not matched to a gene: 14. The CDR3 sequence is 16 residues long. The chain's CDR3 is CAHSSLGTSDTGELFF. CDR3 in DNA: TGTGCCCACTCCAGCCTTGGGACTAGCGATACCGGGGAGCTGTTTTTT.

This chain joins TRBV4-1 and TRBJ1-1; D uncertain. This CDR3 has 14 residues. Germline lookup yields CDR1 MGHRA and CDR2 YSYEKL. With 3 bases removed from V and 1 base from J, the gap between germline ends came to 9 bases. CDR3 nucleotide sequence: TGCGCCAGCAGCCAGGATAACCGGAACACTGAAGCTTTCTTT. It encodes CASSQDNRNTEAFF.

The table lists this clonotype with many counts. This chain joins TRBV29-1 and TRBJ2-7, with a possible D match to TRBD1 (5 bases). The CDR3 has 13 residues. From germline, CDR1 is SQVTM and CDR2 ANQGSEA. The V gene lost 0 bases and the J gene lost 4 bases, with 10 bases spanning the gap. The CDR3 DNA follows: TGCAGCGTTGAAGAAGGGGTAAGGTACGAGCAGTACTTC. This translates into CSVEEGVRYEQYF.

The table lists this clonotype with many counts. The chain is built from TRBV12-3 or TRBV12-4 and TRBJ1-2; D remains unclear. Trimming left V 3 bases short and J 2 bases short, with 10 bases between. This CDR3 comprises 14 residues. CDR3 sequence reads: CASSFSGPNYGYTF. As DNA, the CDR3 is TGTGCCAGCAGTTTCTCGGGCCCAAACTATGGCTACACCTTC.

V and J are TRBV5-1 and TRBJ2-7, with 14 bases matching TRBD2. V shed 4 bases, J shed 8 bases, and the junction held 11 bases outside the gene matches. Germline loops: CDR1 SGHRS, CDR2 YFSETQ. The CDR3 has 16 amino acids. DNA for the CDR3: TGCGCCAGCAGCCCAACGACTAGCGGGGGGGCGGGGAAGCAGTACTTC. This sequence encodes CASSPTTSGGAGKQYF.

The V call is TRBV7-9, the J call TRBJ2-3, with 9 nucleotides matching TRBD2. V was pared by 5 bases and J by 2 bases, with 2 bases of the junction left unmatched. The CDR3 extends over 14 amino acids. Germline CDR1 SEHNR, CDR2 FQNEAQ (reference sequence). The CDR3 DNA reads TGTGCCAGCAGCCGACTAGCGGTCACAGATACGCAGTATTTT. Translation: CASSRLAVTDTQYF.